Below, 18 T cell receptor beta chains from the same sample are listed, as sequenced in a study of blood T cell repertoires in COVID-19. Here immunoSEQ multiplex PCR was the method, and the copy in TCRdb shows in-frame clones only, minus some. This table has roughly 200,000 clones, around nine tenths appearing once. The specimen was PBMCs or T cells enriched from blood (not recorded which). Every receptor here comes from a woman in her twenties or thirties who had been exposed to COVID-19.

The CDR3 bases are TGTGCCAGCAGCGTAGACGGGGATTACACAGATACGCAGTATTTT. Amino acids: CASSVDGDYTDTQYF. The chain links TRBV9 to TRBJ2-3; possible D gene TRBD2, 5 bases. Germline V gene sequence: CDR1 SGDLS, CDR2 YYNGEE. The V and J ends lost 0 bases and 2 bases respectively, with 10 bases between them. The CDR3 totals 15 residues. Supplemented by reference TRBV9 and TRBJ2-3, the full variable domain reads DSGVTQTPKHLITATGQRVTLRCSPRSGDLSVYWYQQSLDQGLQFLIQYYNGEERAKGNILERFSAQQFPDLHSELNLSSLELGDSALYFCASSVDGDYTDTQYFGPGTRLTVL.

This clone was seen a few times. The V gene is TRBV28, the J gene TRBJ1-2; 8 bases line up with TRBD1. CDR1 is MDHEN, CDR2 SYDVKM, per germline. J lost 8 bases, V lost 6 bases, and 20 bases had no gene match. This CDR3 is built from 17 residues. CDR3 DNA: TGTGCCAGCAGCCTCCGGCGGACACCAGGGGGCGCAGACGGCTACACCTTC. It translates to CASSLRRTPGGADGYTF.

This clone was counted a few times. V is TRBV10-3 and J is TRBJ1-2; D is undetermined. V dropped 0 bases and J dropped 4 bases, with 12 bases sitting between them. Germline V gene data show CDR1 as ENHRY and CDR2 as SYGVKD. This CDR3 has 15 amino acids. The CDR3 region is CAISESGGDSYGYTF. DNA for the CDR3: TGTGCCATCAGTGAGTCTGGTGGTGACTCCTATGGCTACACCTTC.

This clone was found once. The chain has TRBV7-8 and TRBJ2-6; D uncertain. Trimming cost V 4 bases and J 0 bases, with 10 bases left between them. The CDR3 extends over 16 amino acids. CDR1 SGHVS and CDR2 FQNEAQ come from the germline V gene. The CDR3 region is CASSSNSLSGANVLTF. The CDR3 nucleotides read TGTGCCAGCAGCTCCAACAGCCTCTCTGGGGCCAACGTCCTGACTTTC.

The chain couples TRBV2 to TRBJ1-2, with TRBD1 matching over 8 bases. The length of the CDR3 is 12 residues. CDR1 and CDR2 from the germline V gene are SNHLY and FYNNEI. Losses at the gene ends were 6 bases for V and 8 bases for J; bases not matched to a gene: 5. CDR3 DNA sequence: TGTGCCAGCAGAGAGACAGGGGACGGCTACACCTTC. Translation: CASRETGDGYTF.

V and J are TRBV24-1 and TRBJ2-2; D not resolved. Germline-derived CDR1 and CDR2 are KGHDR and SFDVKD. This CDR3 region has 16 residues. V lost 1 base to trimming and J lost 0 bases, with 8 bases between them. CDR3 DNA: TGTGCCACCAGTGATTTTGGTCCGGCGAACACCGGGGAGCTGTTTTTT. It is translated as CATSDFGPANTGELFF.

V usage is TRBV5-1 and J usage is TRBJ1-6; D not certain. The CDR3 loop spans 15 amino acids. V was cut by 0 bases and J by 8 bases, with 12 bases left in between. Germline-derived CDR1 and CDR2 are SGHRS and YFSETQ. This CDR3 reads CASSLVTRYHSPLHF. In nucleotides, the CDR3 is TGCGCCAGCAGCTTGGTGACAAGATATCATTCACCCCTCCACTTT.

Written as DNA, the CDR3 is TGTGCCAGCCTCCCCCAGGAGGGCACTGAAGCTTTCTTT. Translated: CASLPQEGTEAFF. This chain connects TRBV2 to TRBJ1-1; the D is unclear. The germline V and J ends were trimmed by 8 bases and 4 bases, with 14 bases remaining between them. There are 13 residues in the CDR3. The germline V gene has CDR1 SNHLY and CDR2 FYNNEI.

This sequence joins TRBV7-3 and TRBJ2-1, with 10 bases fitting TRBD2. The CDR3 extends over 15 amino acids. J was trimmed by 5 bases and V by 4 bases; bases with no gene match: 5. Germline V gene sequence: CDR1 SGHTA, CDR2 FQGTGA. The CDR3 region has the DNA TGTGCCAGCAGCTCAATAGCGGGGGGCAACAATGAGCAGTTCTTC. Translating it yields CASSSIAGGNNEQFF.

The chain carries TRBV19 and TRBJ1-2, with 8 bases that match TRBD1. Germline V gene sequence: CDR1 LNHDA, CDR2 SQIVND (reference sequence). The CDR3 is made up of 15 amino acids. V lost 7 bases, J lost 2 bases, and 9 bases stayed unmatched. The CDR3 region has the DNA TGTGCCAGTACCCCGGGACAGGCAAAGAACTATGGCTACACCTTC. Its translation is CASTPGQAKNYGYTF.

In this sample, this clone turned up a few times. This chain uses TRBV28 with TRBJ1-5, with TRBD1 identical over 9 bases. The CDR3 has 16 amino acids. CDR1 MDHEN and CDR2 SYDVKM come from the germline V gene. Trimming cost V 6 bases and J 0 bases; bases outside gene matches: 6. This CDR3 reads CASRDGTGHSNQPQHF. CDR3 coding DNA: TGTGCCAGCAGAGACGGGACAGGGCATAGCAATCAGCCCCAGCATTTT.

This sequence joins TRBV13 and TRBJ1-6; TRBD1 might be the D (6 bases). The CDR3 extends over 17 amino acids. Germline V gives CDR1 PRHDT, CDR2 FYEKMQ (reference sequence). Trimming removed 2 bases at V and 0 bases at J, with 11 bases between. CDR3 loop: CASSLRGGLSYNSPLHF. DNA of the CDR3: TGTGCCAGCAGCTTACGGGGGGGGCTCTCCTATAATTCACCCCTCCACTTT.

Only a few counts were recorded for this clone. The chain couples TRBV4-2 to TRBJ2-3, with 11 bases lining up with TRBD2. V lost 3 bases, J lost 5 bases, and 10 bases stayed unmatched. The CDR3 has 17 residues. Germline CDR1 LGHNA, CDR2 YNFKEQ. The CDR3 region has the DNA TGTGCCAGCAGCCAGACCGGGACTAGCGGAGTGGAAGATACGCAGTATTTT. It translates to CASSQTGTSGVEDTQYF.

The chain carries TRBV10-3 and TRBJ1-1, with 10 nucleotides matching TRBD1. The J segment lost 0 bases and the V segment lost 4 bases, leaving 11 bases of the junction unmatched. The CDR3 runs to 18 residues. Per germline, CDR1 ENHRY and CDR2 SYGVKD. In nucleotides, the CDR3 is TGTGCCATCAGTGGTAGTCCGGGACAGGGGAGTGTGAACACTGAAGCTTTCTTT. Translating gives CAISGSPGQGSVNTEAFF.

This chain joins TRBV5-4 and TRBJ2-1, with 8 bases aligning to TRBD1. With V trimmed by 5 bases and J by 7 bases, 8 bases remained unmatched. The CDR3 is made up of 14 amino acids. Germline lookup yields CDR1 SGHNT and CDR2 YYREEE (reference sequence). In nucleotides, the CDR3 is TGTGCCAGCAGGCGTGACAGGGGTATGAATGAGCAGTTCTTC. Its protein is CASRRDRGMNEQFF.

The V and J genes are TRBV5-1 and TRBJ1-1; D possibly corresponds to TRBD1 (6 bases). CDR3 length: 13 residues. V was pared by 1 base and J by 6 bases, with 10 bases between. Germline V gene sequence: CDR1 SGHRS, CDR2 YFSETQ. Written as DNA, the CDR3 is TGCGCCAGCAGCTTGCCAGGGGACCCTGAAGCTTTCTTT. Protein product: CASSLPGDPEAFF.

The CDR3 protein is CASSPRDRNPGNTIYF. The CDR3 DNA reads TGTGCCAGTAGTCCCCGCGACAGGAATCCTGGAAACACCATATATTTT. V and J are TRBV19 and TRBJ1-3; D may be TRBD1 (6 bases). Per the germline V gene, CDR1 is LNHDA and CDR2 is SQIVND (reference sequence). The CDR3 is 16 amino acids. Trimming shortened V by 5 bases and J by 2 bases, and 16 bases separated the two germline ends.

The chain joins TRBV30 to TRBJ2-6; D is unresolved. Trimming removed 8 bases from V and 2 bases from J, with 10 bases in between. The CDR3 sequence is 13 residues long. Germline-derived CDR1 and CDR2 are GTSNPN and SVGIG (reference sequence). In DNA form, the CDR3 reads TGTGCCCACTCTAGGACTGGGGCCAACGTCCTGACTTTC. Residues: CAHSRTGANVLTF.